The 17 T cell receptor beta chains in this list originate from one sample, sequenced in a study of T cell responses to AZD1222 COVID-19 vaccine. Assay: immunoSEQ multiplex PCR; the TCRdb copy retains only in-frame clones and omits some. The data hold 110,000 to 150,000 clones, with more than 85% observed a single time. This specimen consisted of peripheral blood, obtained on day 0 of AZD1222 vaccination. These receptors all stem from an adult in good health.

The chain couples TRBV3-1 (or the pseudogene TRBV3-2) to TRBJ2-5; no firm D call. Looked up from germline, CDR1 is LGHDT and CDR2 is YNNKEL (reference sequence). CDR3 length: 14 amino acids. V shed 3 bases and J shed 5 bases, with 13 bases lying between them. CDR3 sequence reads: CASSQGRSKETQYF. The CDR3 bases are TGTGCCAGCAGCCAGGGTCGGTCTAAGGAGACCCAGTACTTC.

The gene calls are TRBV18 and TRBJ2-7, with D possibly being TRBD1 or TRBD2 (6 bases each). The CDR3 spans 11 residues. Germline V lookup: CDR1 KGHSH, CDR2 LQKENI. V gave up 5 bases and J gave up 7 bases, with 9 bases separating them. CDR3 protein: CASSEGGEQYF. The CDR3 DNA reads as TGTGCCAGCTCAGAGGGGGGAGAGCAGTACTTC.

The chain couples TRBV28 to TRBJ2-7; possibly TRBD2 for D (6 bases). The CDR3 extends over 15 amino acids. Trimming removed 5 bases from V and 7 bases from J, with 21 bases in between. In germline, CDR1 is MDHEN, CDR2 SYDVKM. CDR3: CASSPRDSLNGEQYF. The CDR3 DNA sequence: TGTGCCAGCAGTCCTAGGGACTCTCTTAATGGGGAGCAGTACTTC.

This sequence joins TRBV18 and TRBJ2-1, with TRBD1 matching 7 bases. Germline V CDR1 and CDR2: KGHSH, LQKENI. V trimming: 1 base; J trimming: 1 base; junction bases outside the gene matches: 4. CDR3 size: 16 residues. Here the CDR3 reads CASSPRTGPSYNEQFF. The CDR3 DNA reads TGTGCCAGCTCACCACGGACAGGACCGTCCTACAATGAGCAGTTCTTC. The variable domain in full, with the rest retrieved from reference TRBV18 and TRBJ2-1, is NAGVMQNPRHLVRRRGQEARLRCSPMKGHSHVYWYRQLPEEGLKFMVYLQKENIIDESGMPKERFSAEFPKEGPSILRIQQVVRGDSAAYFCASSPRTGPSYNEQFFGPGTRLTVL.

The rearrangement joins TRBV28 to TRBJ2-7; 13 bases are shared with TRBD2. The CDR3 runs 18 residues. From germline, CDR1 is MDHEN and CDR2 SYDVKM. J lost 3 bases, V lost 1 base, and 9 bases had no gene match. DNA for the CDR3: TGTGCCAGCAGTTTATCGACTAGCGGGAGGTCCCTCTTCTACGAGCAGTACTTC. It encodes CASSLSTSGRSLFYEQYF.

The chain uses TRBV19 and TRBJ1-1; D is unresolved. The V end was cut by 6 bases, the J end by 9 bases, with 14 bases between. This CDR3 is 12 amino acids long. The germline CDR1 and CDR2 sequences are LNHDA and SQIVND (reference sequence). The CDR3 is CASSPGPSKAFF. CDR3 in DNA: TGTGCCAGTAGCCCAGGTCCTTCCAAAGCTTTCTTT.

The chain recombines TRBV18 with TRBJ1-2, with 8 bases fitting TRBD1. CDR3 length: 14 amino acids. V dropped 4 bases and J dropped 3; count of bases not matched to a gene: 4. The germline V gene has CDR1 KGHSH and CDR2 LQKENI. CDR3 sequence: CASSRQQGDYGYTF. CDR3 sequence (DNA): TGTGCCAGCTCACGCCAACAGGGGGACTATGGCTACACCTTC.

The chain recombines TRBV5-1 with TRBJ1-1; maybe TRBD1 (6 bases). The V end lost 0 bases, the J end lost 6 bases, and 9 bases lay between the germline ends. The CDR3 runs to 13 residues. Germline V gene data show CDR1 as SGHRS and CDR2 as YFSETQ. The CDR3 is CASSLVEGAEAFF. The CDR3 coding sequence is TGCGCCAGCAGCTTGGTAGAGGGGGCTGAAGCTTTCTTT.

The chain has TRBV9 and TRBJ2-1; TRBD2 matches 9 bases. The CDR3 length is 18 residues. V lost 0 bases and J lost 4; bases outside the gene matches: 11. CDR1 SGDLS and CDR2 YYNGEE come from the germline V gene. CDR3 coding DNA: TGTGCCAGCAGCGTAGGGGTATTCGGGACTAGCAGATACAATGAGCAGTTCTTC. Translated: CASSVGVFGTSRYNEQFF.

This clone came up once. The chain has TRBV19 and TRBJ2-7; D may be TRBD2 (7 bases). Germline lookup yields CDR1 LNHDA and CDR2 SQIVND (reference sequence). This CDR3 spans 14 amino acids. Between the trimmed V and J ends, which lost 4 bases and 3 bases, there was a span of 13 bases. The CDR3 loop is CASSTREGHYEQYF. The CDR3 bases are TGTGCCAGTAGTACAAGGGAGGGACACTACGAGCAGTACTTC.

This clone was seen more than once but under ten times. The sample has other DNA sequences that encode this CDR3 too. The rearrangement joins TRBV5-1 to TRBJ1-6; TRBD1 might be the D (6 bases). CDR3 size: 13 residues. The V and J ends lost 4 bases and 7 bases respectively, with 9 bases between them. Germline CDR1 SGHRS, CDR2 YFSETQ. CDR3 bases: TGCGCCAGCAGCCTTGGACAGAATTCACCCCTCCACTTT. The encoded protein is CASSLGQNSPLHF.

The chain has TRBV3-1 (or the pseudogene TRBV3-2) and TRBJ1-1; D is possibly TRBD1 (6 bases). Germline values: CDR1 LGHDT, CDR2 YNNKEL (reference sequence). This CDR3 is built from 15 residues. Between the trimmed V and J ends, which lost 3 bases and 6 bases, there was a span of 17 bases. This chain's CDR3 is CASSHRLRGNPEAFF. The CDR3 DNA reads as TGTGCCAGCAGCCACAGACTCAGGGGAAACCCTGAAGCTTTCTTT.

This clone turned up a few times. The V call is TRBV27, the J call TRBJ2-1; tentative D call: TRBD2 (6 bases). Germline values: CDR1 MNHEY, CDR2 SMNVEV (reference sequence). Trimming pared 8 bases from V and 8 bases from J, leaving 22 bases between. The CDR3 runs 15 residues. The CDR3 coding sequence is TGTGCCAGCGCTTGGAGGGGCGCGGGTCGGGATGAGCAGTTCTTC. As protein: CASAWRGAGRDEQFF.

V is TRBV28 and J is TRBJ2-3; a possible D gene is TRBD2 (6 bases). V gave up 3 bases and J gave up 1 base, with 8 bases separating them. Looked up from germline, CDR1 is MDHEN and CDR2 is SYDVKM. The CDR3 loop spans 14 amino acids. The CDR3 protein is CASSFGSGTDTQYF. The CDR3 DNA is TGTGCCAGCAGTTTCGGGAGCGGCACAGATACGCAGTATTTT. Full variable domain (missing parts from reference TRBV28 and TRBJ2-3): DVKVTQSSRYLVKRTGEKVFLECVQDMDHENMFWYRQDPGLGLRLIYFSYDVKMKEKGDIPEGYSVSREKKERFSLILESASTNQTSMYLCASSFGSGTDTQYFGPGTRLTVL.

The chain is built from TRBV5-1 and TRBJ2-1; weak D call: TRBD2 (5 bases). This CDR3 region has 16 residues. V shed 4 bases and J shed 6 bases, with 20 bases lying between them. Germline V gene lookup returns CDR1 SGHRS and CDR2 YFSETQ. CDR3 amino acids: CASSTRAGRSSNEQFF. The CDR3, as DNA: TGCGCCAGCAGCACACGGGCGGGCAGGTCGAGCAATGAGCAGTTCTTC.

This sequence joins TRBV7-2 and TRBJ1-1; tentative D call: TRBD1 (5 bases). This CDR3 is 13 amino acids long. The V end was cut by 5 bases, the J end by 7 bases, with 14 bases between. Germline-derived CDR1 and CDR2 are SGHTA and FQGNSA. The CDR3 loop reads CASSRSRGHEAFF. The DNA for the CDR3 is TGTGCCAGCAGCCGTTCGAGGGGTCATGAAGCTTTCTTT.

This sequence joins TRBV7-2 and TRBJ2-1, with 8 nucleotides matching TRBD2. CDR3 length: 14 amino acids. Germline CDR1 reads SGHTA; CDR2 reads FQGNSA. Losses at the gene ends were 3 bases for V and 5 bases for J; bases not matched to a gene: 3. This CDR3 reads CASSFTSGNNEQFF. The CDR3 DNA sequence: TGTGCCAGCAGCTTTACTAGCGGCAACAATGAGCAGTTCTTC.